These 8 T cell receptor beta chains were all obtained from the same sample, sequenced in a study of breast tumors, draining lymph nodes, adjacent tissues. Samples came from axillary lymph nodes draining the breast cancer. MiXCR, run by TCRdb on the multiplex PCR reads, gives a single entry per CDR3 protein. Of 150,000 to 200,000 distinct CDR3 sequences listed, roughly a third were seen once; the top ten hold around 4%. Material: axillary lymph node tissue. Receptors originate from a female donor with breast cancer. Some clones in this sample may be carry-over from other donors' samples.

Note on this clonotype: A much larger clone lies one base from this, so it may be a read error. The rearrangement links TRBV5-1 to TRBJ2-1; the D gene is possibly TRBD2 (6 bases). Germline CDR1 reads SGHRS; CDR2 reads YFSETQ. The ends were cut back, 4 bases at V and 4 bases at J, with 18 bases in the middle. CDR3 length equals 16 residues. DNA for the CDR3: TGCGCCAGCAGCCCGACCGGGGAGGAGGTGTACAATGAGCAGTTCTTC. This translates into CASSPTGEEVYNEQFF.

This clonotype was picked up many times. The chain links TRBV6-2 or TRBV6-3 to TRBJ2-2; no definite D call. The V and J ends lost 8 bases and 0 bases respectively, with 10 bases between them. The CDR3 covers 14 residues. Germline values: CDR1 MNHEY, CDR2 SVGEGT. CDR3 in amino acids: CASSWGPNTGELFF. In DNA form, the CDR3 reads TGTGCCAGCTCCTGGGGTCCGAACACCGGGGAGCTGTTTTTT.

A remark on this clonotype: No DNA is shown, since the ends of the CDR3 on it are uncertain; the CDR3 is the one TCRdb lists. This rearrangement joins TRBV4-2 to TRBJ1-5; TRBD1, as called in the table, went unchecked against the DNA. CDR1 is LGHNA, CDR2 YNFKEQ, per germline. The CDR3 length equals 23 residues, ends included. The CDR3 sequence is CDSSFYICSATGTGGGRNQPQHF.

This clonotype was seen ten or more times. V and J are TRBV19 and TRBJ2-7, with TRBD1 matching over 9 bases. The CDR3 contains 13 residues. With V trimmed by 5 bases and J by 4 bases, 3 bases remained unmatched. Germline lookup yields CDR1 LNHDA and CDR2 SQIVND (reference sequence). The DNA of the CDR3 is TGTGCCAGTAGTGCAGGACAGGGGTACGAGCAGTACTTC. As protein: CASSAGQGYEQYF.

This clonotype was detected many times. J is TRBJ2-1 and V is TRBV20-1; D gene uncertain. With 0 bases removed from V and 0 bases from J, the gap between germline ends came to 6 bases. This CDR3 has 14 amino acids. CDR1 is DFQATT, CDR2 SNEGSKA, per germline (reference sequence). The CDR3, as DNA: TGCAGTGCTAGAGATACGACCTCCTACAATGAGCAGTTCTTC. Encoded protein: CSARDTTSYNEQFF.

This clonotype was counted only a few times. One base away lies a much larger clone, so this may be a sequencing read error. The chain joins TRBV20-1 to TRBJ2-5; the match to TRBD2 covers 11 bases. CDR1 and CDR2 (germline): DFQATT, SNEGSKA (reference sequence). V lost 6 bases and J lost 7; bases outside the gene matches: 13. The CDR3 totals 15 residues. CDR3 residues: CSASQASGGQGTQYF. The CDR3 nucleotides are TGCAGTGCCTCCCAGGCTAGCGGGGGGCAGGGGACCCAGTACTTC.

V gene TRBV10-1 combines with J gene TRBJ2-3, with TRBD2 matching 9 bases. The CDR3 covers 14 residues. In germline, CDR1 is WNHNN, CDR2 SYGVQD (reference sequence). J was trimmed by 2 bases and V by 5 bases; bases with no gene match: 2. This CDR3 reads CASSSGGNTDTQYF. The DNA for the CDR3 is TGCGCCAGCAGTAGCGGGGGGAACACAGATACGCAGTATTTT.

Many counts were recorded for this clonotype. V is TRBV6-6 and J is TRBJ2-1; weak D call: TRBD2 (6 bases). V was clipped by 9 bases and J by 6 bases, with 15 bases between them. The CDR3 consists of 13 residues. Germline assignment: CDR1 MNHNY and CDR2 SVGAGI (reference sequence). The CDR3 nucleotides read TGTGCCAGTGGAGGGGAGCGGCGCAATGAGCAGTTCTTC. It specifies CASGGERRNEQFF.